Presented here are 20 T cell receptor beta chains from one specimen sequenced in a study of OX40 agonist ivuxolimab in advanced cancers. The assay was immunoSEQ multiplex PCR, and TCRdb's table has in-frame clones only and misses some. In the table there are tens of thousands of clones, about 89% of which are singletons. The sample here was CD4+ or CD8+ T cells sorted from blood, taken in a trial of the OX40 agonist ivuxolimab. Receptors originate from an adult with an advanced solid tumor such as melanoma, head and neck, liver or kidney cancer.

This chain joins TRBV18 and TRBJ1-1; D is perhaps TRBD1 (6 bases). Deletions cut 1 base from V and 3 bases from J, with 9 bases between. The CDR3 is made up of 14 amino acids. The germline V gene encodes CDR1 KGHSH and CDR2 LQKENI. The CDR3 DNA reads TGTGCCAGCTCACCACGGGGGCGAGACACTGAAGCTTTCTTT. Protein product: CASSPRGRDTEAFF.

This chain links TRBV28 with TRBJ2-1; a possible D gene is TRBD1 (7 bases). The V end lost 1 base, the J end lost 7 bases, and 11 bases lay between the germline ends. The CDR3 is made up of 14 amino acids. CDR1 and CDR2 (germline): MDHEN, SYDVKM. CDR3 coding DNA: TGTGCCAGCAGTTTATTGCGGGACAGAAATGAGCAGTTCTTC. Protein sequence: CASSLLRDRNEQFF.

The V gene is TRBV27, the J gene TRBJ2-5; 7 bases are a match to TRBD2. CDR1 is MNHEY and CDR2 is SMNVEV in the germline V gene (reference sequence). V shed 10 bases, J shed 1 base, and the junction held 12 bases outside the gene matches. CDR3 size: 15 residues. The CDR3 protein is CAIRPSGAGQETQYF. The CDR3 region has the DNA TGTGCCATCCGTCCCAGCGGGGCCGGCCAAGAGACCCAGTACTTC.

The genes are TRBV9 and TRBJ2-7, with TRBD1 matching over 9 bases. The V and J ends lost 0 bases and 2 bases, in that order; junction bases with no gene match: 6. There are 16 residues in the CDR3. Germline V lookup: CDR1 SGDLS, CDR2 YYNGEE. In DNA form, the CDR3 reads TGTGCCAGCAGCGTAGCCCCGGGACAGGGTACCTACGAGCAGTACTTC. Amino acids: CASSVAPGQGTYEQYF.

This clone was counted once. The rearrangement links TRBV7-9 to TRBJ2-5; the D gene is possibly TRBD2 (6 bases). The germline gives CDR1 SEHNR, CDR2 FQNEAQ (reference sequence). Trimming took off 5 bases at V and 2 bases at J, with 12 bases between the two ends. The CDR3 length is 14 residues. The CDR3 DNA reads as TGTGCCAGCAGCGAGGGACTGCAGCAAGAGACCCAGTACTTC. Amino acids: CASSEGLQQETQYF. Full variable domain (rest looked up from reference TRBV7-9 and TRBJ2-5): DTGVSQNPRHKITKRGQNVTFRCDPISEHNRLYWYRQTLGQGPEFLTYFQNEAQLEKSRLLSDRFSAERPKGSFSTLEIQRTEQGDSAMYLCASSEGLQQETQYFGPGTRLLVL.

This chain links TRBV7-3 with TRBJ1-2; D ambiguous. Per the germline V gene, CDR1 is SGHTA and CDR2 is FQGTGA. The ends were cut back, 6 bases at V and 8 bases at J, with 19 bases in the middle. This CDR3 has 14 residues. The CDR3 is CASSSREATRGYTF. In DNA form, the CDR3 reads TGTGCCAGCAGTTCCCGGGAAGCGACGCGCGGCTACACCTTC.

J is TRBJ1-1 and V is TRBV9; a weak D match, TRBD1 (6 bases). Trimming stripped 0 bases from V and 9 bases from J, with 12 bases between. The CDR3 sequence is 13 residues long. Germline V gene data show CDR1 as SGDLS and CDR2 as YYNGEE. This chain's CDR3 is CASSVGRGSQAFF. The CDR3 DNA reads TGTGCCAGCAGCGTAGGGAGGGGGAGCCAAGCTTTCTTT.

The chain links TRBV5-1 to TRBJ2-1; 11 nucleotides match TRBD2. J lost 10 bases, V lost 1 base, and 7 bases had no gene match. CDR1 is SGHRS, CDR2 YFSETQ, per germline. This CDR3 has 15 amino acids. The CDR3 DNA sequence: TGCGCCAGCAGCTTGCAACTAGCGGGAGTGGTAGAGCAGTTCTTC. Its translation: CASSLQLAGVVEQFF.

The gene calls are TRBV7-3 and TRBJ2-3; TRBD2 might be the D (6 bases). V was trimmed by 5 bases and J by 2 bases, leaving 17 bases between them. The CDR3 runs to 16 residues. Germline CDR1 is SGHTA and CDR2 is FQGTGA. Here the CDR3 reads CASSPRRDPTTDTQYF. CDR3 bases: TGTGCCAGCAGCCCGAGGAGGGACCCCACCACAGATACGCAGTATTTT.

This sequence joins TRBV11-2 and TRBJ2-7; D is possibly TRBD1 (5 bases). This CDR3 comprises 15 residues. Germline V gives CDR1 SGHAT, CDR2 FQNNGV. The ends were cut back, 7 bases at V and 2 bases at J, with 18 bases in the middle. The CDR3 nucleotides read TGTGCCAGCACCCCAGGCAGGGCGCGGCCCTACGAGCAGTACTTC. Translated: CASTPGRARPYEQYF.

This sequence joins TRBV28 and TRBJ1-1; no definite D call. The CDR3 runs 13 residues. Looked up from germline, CDR1 is MDHEN and CDR2 is SYDVKM. V was clipped by 7 bases and J by 6 bases, with 15 bases between them. CDR3 sequence reads: CASIEGAAPEAFF. The CDR3 DNA is TGTGCCAGCATCGAGGGTGCGGCCCCTGAAGCTTTCTTT.

V usage is TRBV5-4 and J usage is TRBJ2-3; D unclear. The ends were cut back, 0 bases at V and 2 bases at J, with 13 bases in the middle. There are 16 residues in the CDR3. CDR1 is SGHNT and CDR2 is YYREEE in the germline V gene (reference sequence). The CDR3 bases are TGTGCCAGCAGCTTGGAAGAGTCTCCTTCCACAGATACGCAGTATTTT. It yields the protein CASSLEESPSTDTQYF. Using reference TRBV5-4 and TRBJ2-3 for the parts outside the CDR3, the full variable domain is ETGVTQSPTHLIKTRGQQVTLRCSSQSGHNTVSWYQQALGQGPQFIFQYYREEENGRGNFPPRFSGLQFPNYSSELNVNALELDDSALYLCASSLEESPSTDTQYFGPGTRLTVL.

The chain joins TRBV28 to TRBJ2-7; 8 positions match TRBD2. Trimming took 6 bases from V and 7 from J; bases not matched to a gene: 11. There are 14 residues in the CDR3. Germline V gene data show CDR1 as MDHEN and CDR2 as SYDVKM. In DNA form, the CDR3 reads TGTGCCAGCAGACAGAGCGGGAGCCCTTTGGAGCAGTACTTC. It translates to CASRQSGSPLEQYF.

The chain recombines TRBV7-2 with TRBJ2-1; 8 nucleotides agree with TRBD2. V shed 5 bases and J 8 bases; nucleotides not matched to a gene: 8. Germline-derived CDR1 and CDR2 are SGHTA and FQGNSA. The CDR3 loop spans 14 amino acids. In DNA, the CDR3 is TGTGCCAGCAGCCTCGGACTAGCACGGGATGAGCAGTTCTTC. This gives the protein CASSLGLARDEQFF.

This clone was found once. The V gene is TRBV4-1, the J gene TRBJ2-3; no clear D gene. The CDR3 runs to 14 residues. Between the trimmed V and J ends, which lost 0 bases and 4 bases, there was a span of 8 bases. Germline V CDR1 and CDR2: MGHRA, YSYEKL. CDR3 DNA: TGCGCCAGCAGCCAAGACACTGCCGCAGATACGCAGTATTTT. Translation gives CASSQDTAADTQYF.

V and J are TRBV25-1 and TRBJ2-3; TRBD2 agrees at 10 bases. Germline assignment: CDR1 MGHDK and CDR2 SYGVNS. This CDR3 spans 14 amino acids. Trimming removed 3 bases from V and 4 bases from J; junction bases left unmatched: 1. CDR3 nucleotide sequence: TGTGCCAGCAGTGATAGCGGGAGGCCAGATACGCAGTATTTT. It codes for CASSDSGRPDTQYF.

This clone appeared once. CDR3 loop: CARSLALGQVRETQYF. The DNA of the CDR3 is TGTGCCAGAAGCTTAGCGCTAGGCCAGGTGCGGGAGACCCAGTACTTC. V and J are TRBV7-5 and TRBJ2-5. TRBV7-5 is labeled a pseudogene. There are 16 residues in the CDR3.

The V and J genes are TRBV20-1 and TRBJ2-1; 7 bases align to TRBD2. Germline V CDR1 and CDR2: DFQATT, SNEGSKA (reference sequence). The CDR3 has 11 residues. The V and J ends lost 3 bases and 8 bases, in that order; junction bases with no gene match: 1. CDR3 region: CSARGGYEQFF. The DNA of the CDR3 is TGCAGTGCTAGGGGGGGGTATGAGCAGTTCTTC.

This chain joins TRBV30 and TRBJ1-1; weak D call: TRBD1 (5 bases). Germline loops: CDR1 GTSNPN, CDR2 SVGIG (reference sequence). Trimming cost V 2 bases and J 1 base, with 8 bases left between them. The CDR3 is made up of 13 amino acids. The CDR3 spells CAWSRGSNTEAFF. In nucleotides, the CDR3 is TGTGCCTGGAGTCGGGGGTCGAACACTGAAGCTTTCTTT.

The rearrangement uses TRBV7-9 and TRBJ2-7; 15 positions agree with TRBD2. The V gene's germline CDR1 is SEHNR and CDR2 FQNEAQ (reference sequence). With V trimmed by 5 bases and J by 4 bases, 9 bases remained unmatched. The CDR3 length is 17 residues. DNA for the CDR3: TGTGCCAGCAGCCCACCGGGACTAGCGGGAGGTATATACGAGCAGTACTTC. This translates into CASSPPGLAGGIYEQYF.